Sequencing of this T cell receptor beta chain was carried out in a study of blood T cells in healthy people across ages (dated by TCRdb to the mid-2010s). Study-wide context: In model experiments, roughly one uniquely barcoded TCR beta cDNA molecule per two T cells was captured by template switching. The donors were split into four age groups: young (average 16 years), middle-aged (nearly 40), aged (approximately 60) and long-lived (over 75). For two donors (one aged 18 to 29 and one aged 80 or older), the study analyzed two additional independent replicas of 1 million unique cDNA reads from the same blood draw. Age-related changes in TCR beta repertoire diversity were measured in the study by deep sequencing normalized with unique cDNA molecular identifiers. To avoid experimental bias, donors of different ages were distributed randomly across sequencing lanes. Here is what the overall study found, with its caveats: Observed TCR beta diversity correlated strongly with the percentage of naive T cells measured by flow cytometry. Donor CMV infection status was unknown, potentially confounding age-related changes in expanded clonotypes. As age increased, observed TCR beta diversity per million T cells dropped in a roughly linear way, and a significant reduction was already evident by age roughly 36. Estimates of total diversity from one million sequenced T cells were regarded as lower bounds and underestimates. Because profiling used bulk unsorted PBMCs, naive and antigen-experienced compartments could not be compared conclusively. Compared with the aged group, more naive CD4+ T cells, fewer expanded clones and increased TCR diversity were shown by the long-lived group, suggesting age selection.

A word on this clonotype: Which antigen it targets is not known. Base quality data are lacking; no much larger clone is found one base away.

Preparation of the library involved 5' RACE. The run used an Illumina HiSeq 2500. A second PCR of roughly 7 to 11 cycles was performed with a sample-barcoded 5' primer and a J-beta primer mix. A template-switch 5' adaptor carrying 12 random nucleotides introduced a unique molecular identifier onto each TCR beta cDNA molecule. Each sample yielded at least 2.5 million CDR3-containing paired-end reads. All of the RNA was converted into first-strand cDNA using the Mint cDNA synthesis kit, with a TRBC-specific oligonucleotide serving as the primer. Following uracil-DNA glycosylase treatment, all cDNA underwent a first 18-cycle PCR with the universal primers M1SS and BC2_uni_R. In the paper's pipeline: For normalization, 1 million high-quality reads, each with a distinct molecular identifier, were randomly selected from each sample. Instead of being binned into consensus sequences, reads that shared molecular identifiers were thrown out. CDR3 identification, clonotype clustering and error correction used MiTCR with a Q25 quality threshold and the strictest error-elimination algorithm. Lower-bound total TCR beta diversity was estimated with a nonparametric unseen species model using Euler transformation. Using fastp at Q25 and MiXCR, TCRdb reprocessed the public reads and kept productive beta chains. Rows with a matching CDR3 protein are joined into one entry that keeps the most common DNA and genes. It is TCRdb's table, rather than the study itself, that gives the V and J calls and clone size. In this sample the table shows about 640,000 distinct CDR3 sequences, roughly three fifths of which occur a single time. Of the sample, approximately 37% is held by the ten largest clones.

Systemically healthy Caucasian individuals from Russia, about 38 in total and aged about 6 to 95 years, were included as donors. Around 9.9 milliliters of peripheral blood were collected from each donor into EDTA-treated Vacutainer tubes. PBMCs were isolated by Ficoll-Paque density-gradient centrifugation, with at least 6.5 million obtained per sample. Total RNA was extracted from PBMCs with Trizol reagent, with at least 6 micrograms obtained per sample. For every donor, an aliquot of PBMCs went through flow cytometry to measure the percentages of naive CD45RAhigh/CD27high T cells. The receptor was derived from a man in his sixties in good health. Sequenced: blood.

Here is the DNA: TGCAGCGCGTCTGGTATCTCCTACAATGAGCAGTTCTTC. Its protein reads: CSASGISYNEQFF. The rearrangement joined TRBV29-1 to TRBJ2-1, with the identity of the D gene unclear. The CDR3 spans 13 residues, from the cysteine through the phenylalanine. Only the CDR3 DNA is retained, 39 bases long and in frame from the first base. V and J are truncated by 7 bases and 0 bases respectively, leaving an intervening sequence of 10 bases. According to the germline V gene, CDR1 reads SQVTM and CDR2 reads ANQGSEA.